This T cell receptor (beta chain) was captured in a study of blood T cell repertoires in COVID-19. The wider study: The United States, Italy and Spain supplied acute and convalescent COVID-19 samples.

The assay was immunoSEQ multiplex PCR, and TCRdb's table has in-frame clones only and misses some. The sample carries roughly 90,000 clones, roughly 80% recorded once. Sequencing was carried out using peripheral blood. The TCR was taken from a woman between 65 and 79 years old with acute or convalescent COVID-19.

This CDR3 is CASSRQGRRTEAFF. The DNA of the CDR3 is TGTGCCAGCAGTAGACAGGGCCGGCGGACTGAAGCTTTCTTT. The rearrangement uses TRBV11-2 and TRBJ1-1; the match to TRBD1 covers 7 bases. V shed 6 bases and J 5 bases; nucleotides not matched to a gene: 9. The length of the CDR3 is 14 residues. Germline CDR1 and CDR2: SGHAT and FQNNGV.